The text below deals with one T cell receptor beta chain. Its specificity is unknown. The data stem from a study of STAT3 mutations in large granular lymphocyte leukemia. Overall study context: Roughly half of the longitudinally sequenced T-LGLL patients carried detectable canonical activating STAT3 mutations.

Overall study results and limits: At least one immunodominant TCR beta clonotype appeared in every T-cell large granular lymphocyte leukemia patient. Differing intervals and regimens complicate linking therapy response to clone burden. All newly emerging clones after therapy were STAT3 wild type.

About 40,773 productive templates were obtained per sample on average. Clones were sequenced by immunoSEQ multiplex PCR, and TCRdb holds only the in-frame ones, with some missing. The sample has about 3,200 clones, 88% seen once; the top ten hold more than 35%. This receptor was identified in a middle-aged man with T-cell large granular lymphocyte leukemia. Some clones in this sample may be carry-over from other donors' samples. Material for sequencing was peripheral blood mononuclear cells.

The CDR3 loop reads CASSLPGLGYEQYF. DNA for the CDR3: TGTGCCAGCAGTTTACCGGGGCTGGGCTACGAGCAGTACTTC. V and J are TRBV28 and TRBJ2-7; TRBD1 or TRBD2 may be the D gene (5 bases each). V lost 2 bases and J lost 3, with 11 bases in between. The CDR3 covers 14 residues. The germline gives CDR1 MDHEN, CDR2 SYDVKM.